There are a few counts of the clone carrying this T cell receptor beta chain. The entry originates in a study of cytomegalovirus exposure and HLA in healthy donors. PCR involved 60 Vbeta and 13 Jbeta primers. The repertoire was sequenced with immunoSEQ multiplex PCR; TCRdb's copy has only in-frame clones and lacks some. Of fewer than 90,000 clones listed, about 75% were seen once; the top ten hold roughly a tenth. CDR3 length: 17 residues. CDR1 and CDR2 from the germline V gene are LNHDA and SQIVND (reference sequence). J lost 4 bases, V lost 3 bases, and 11 bases had no gene match. The rearrangement uses TRBV19 and TRBJ1-5; 8 bases are shared with TRBD1. The sequence derives from a man in his thirties or forties in good health and CMV-seropositive. The specimen was PBMCs. The CDR3 DNA reads TGTGCCAGTAGTATTGGAATTCCGGGACAGGTTAATCAGCCCCAGCATTTT. It is translated as CASSIGIPGQVNQPQHF.